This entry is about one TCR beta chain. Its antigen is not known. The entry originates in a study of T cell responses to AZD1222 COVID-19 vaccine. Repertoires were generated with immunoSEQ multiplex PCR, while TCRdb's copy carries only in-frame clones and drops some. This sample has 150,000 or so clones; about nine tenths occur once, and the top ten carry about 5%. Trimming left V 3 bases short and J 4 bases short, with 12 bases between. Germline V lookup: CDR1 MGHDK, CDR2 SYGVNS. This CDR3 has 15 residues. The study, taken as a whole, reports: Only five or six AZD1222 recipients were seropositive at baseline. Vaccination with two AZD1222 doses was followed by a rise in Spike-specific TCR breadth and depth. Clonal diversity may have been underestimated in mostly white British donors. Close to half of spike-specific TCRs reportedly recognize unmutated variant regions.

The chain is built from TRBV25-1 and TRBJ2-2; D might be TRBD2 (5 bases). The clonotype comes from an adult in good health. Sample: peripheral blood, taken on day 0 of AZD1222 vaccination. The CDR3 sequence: CASSDLQRTTGELFF. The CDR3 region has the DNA TGTGCCAGCAGTGATCTTCAGCGGACCACCGGGGAGCTGTTTTTT.